This TCR beta chain was obtained from a study of blood T cell repertoires in COVID-19. Across the whole study: The analysed material was cDNA or gDNA that came from T cells, B-cell-depleted T cells, or PBMCs.

This clone was seen just once. While infection was still active, Seattle patients were enrolled and then followed longitudinally. Authors' data handling: Scientists estimated how many nucleated cells there were by amplifying reference gene primers. Clones were read by immunoSEQ multiplex PCR, and TCRdb kept only the in-frame ones, dropping some. D and trimming were read from the DNA, whereas the V and J calls and clone size are those reported in that table. Here the sample spans approximately 200,000 clones, less than 85% being singletons. The sample was peripheral blood. The sequence was obtained from an elderly woman with COVID-19, enrolled during active disease.

DNA for the CDR3: TGTGCCAGCAACCAAAGGGGGGGGGAGAACTATGGCTACACCTTC. Residues: CASNQRGGENYGYTF. J is TRBJ1-2 and V is TRBV28; possible D gene TRBD1, 6 bases. V dropped 7 bases and J dropped 2 bases, with 17 bases sitting between them. Germline V lookup: CDR1 MDHEN, CDR2 SYDVKM. The CDR3 consists of 15 residues.